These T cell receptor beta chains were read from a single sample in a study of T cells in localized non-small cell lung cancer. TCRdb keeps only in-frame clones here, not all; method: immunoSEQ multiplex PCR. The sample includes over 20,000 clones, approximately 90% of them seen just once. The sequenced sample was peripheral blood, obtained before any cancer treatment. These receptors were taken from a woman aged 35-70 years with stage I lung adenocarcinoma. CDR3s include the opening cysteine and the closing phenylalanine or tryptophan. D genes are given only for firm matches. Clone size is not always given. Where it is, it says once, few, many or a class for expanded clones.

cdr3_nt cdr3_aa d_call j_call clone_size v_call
TGCGCCAGCCGAGGAACAGGGGCAACTAATGAAAAACTGTTTTTT CASRGTGATNEKLFF TRBD1 TRBJ1-4 - TRBV5-1
TGTGCCAGTACGGGATACACTGAAGCTTTCTTT CASTGYTEAFF - TRBJ1-1 few TRBV19
TGTGCCAGCAGGCCCGGACTAGCGGGAGGGCGGGAGCAGTTCTTC CASRPGLAGGREQFF TRBD2 TRBJ2-1 - TRBV2
TGCGCCAGCGCCCTTTGGAGCGGGAGGGCCGGGGAGCTGTTTTTT CASALWSGRAGELFF TRBD2 TRBJ2-2 once TRBV5-1
TGCGCCAGCAGCGGGACGTCAGACGGATTGTGGCAAGAGACCCAGTACTTC CASSGTSDGLWQETQYF - TRBJ2-5 few TRBV5-1
TGCAGCGTCCCTACGGACAGCGGCGAGCAGTACTTC CSVPTDSGEQYF - TRBJ2-7 - TRBV29-1
TGTGCCAGCAGTGGACTAGCGAACACCGGGGAGCTGTTTTTT CASSGLANTGELFF - TRBJ2-2 - TRBV2
TGTGCCAGCAGCTTCGGACAGGGCGCTTCGAACTATGGCTACACCTTC CASSFGQGASNYGYTF TRBD1 TRBJ1-2 - TRBV11-1
TGCGCCAGCAGCCAACGGGACATCTACAATCAGCCCCAGCATTTT CASSQRDIYNQPQHF - TRBJ1-5 few TRBV4-1
TGTGCCAGCTCACCAGGCCATAACAATGAGCAGTTCTTC CASSPGHNNEQFF - TRBJ2-1 - TRBV18
TGTGCCAGCAGCCCACGACAGAGAGGCGAGCAGTACTTC CASSPRQRGEQYF - TRBJ2-7 - TRBV7-3
TGTGCCAGCAGCTATCTATTCAGCTCCTACGAGCAGTACTTC CASSYLFSSYEQYF - TRBJ2-7 - TRBV11-2
TGTGCTAGTGGTTTATCGAGCAATTACAATGAGCAGTTCTTC CASGLSSNYNEQFF - TRBJ2-1 - TRBV12-5
TGTGCCAGCAGCGTAGAGTACAGGGAAGTGGGCGAGCAGTACTTC CASSVEYREVGEQYF - TRBJ2-7 - TRBV9
TGTGCCAGCAGTTTAATCTACCACGGCTCTCAGCCCCAGCATTTT CASSLIYHGSQPQHF - TRBJ1-5 - TRBV27
TGTGCCAGCAGTTTATCAGGGACCCTCTCGGGTGGCTACACCTTC CASSLSGTLSGGYTF - TRBJ1-2 few TRBV28
TGTGCCAGCAGCTTAGTAGCGGGAGTCCCCCACGGGGAGCTGTTTTTT CASSLVAGVPHGELFF TRBD2 TRBJ2-2 - TRBV7-9
TGCGCCAGCAGCCAACCGACTAGCGCCTCCTACAATGAGCAGTTCTTC CASSQPTSASYNEQFF TRBD2 TRBJ2-1 once TRBV4-1
TGTGCCAGCAGTTACCCAGGGGGTCCTAACTATGGCTACACCTTC CASSYPGGPNYGYTF TRBD1 TRBJ1-2 - TRBV28
TGTGCCAGCAGCTTAGTCCGTTACGAGCAGTACTTC CASSLVRYEQYF - TRBJ2-7 - TRBV7-9
TGTGCCAGCCGGGACCCGGCTAATGAAAAACTGTTTTTT CASRDPANEKLFF - TRBJ1-4 - TRBV28
TGCGCCAGCAGCTTGGATCTAGCGGGAGGGACAGATACGCAGTATTTT CASSLDLAGGTDTQYF TRBD2 TRBJ2-3 - TRBV5-1
TGCGCCAGCAAGCAGGTGGAAGGAGCAAAAAGGCTGTTTTTT CASKQVEGAKRLFF - TRBJ1-4 once TRBV5-1
TGTGCCAGCGGCGGTTTTTCCTACGAGCAGTACTTC CASGGFSYEQYF - TRBJ2-7 - TRBV6-6
TGTGCCAGCAGCTTATGGATGAACACTGAAGCTTTCTTT CASSLWMNTEAFF - TRBJ1-1 - TRBV5-6
TGTGCCAGCAGGGAATGGAGCTCTGGAAACACCATATATTTT CASREWSSGNTIYF - TRBJ1-3 - TRBV6-1
TGTGCCAGTAGTATCCGATGGGGAGCTAACTATGGCTACACCTTC CASSIRWGANYGYTF - TRBJ1-2 - TRBV19
TGTGCCAGCAGTTTGGGGGGCGGGAGGGACACTGAAGCTTTCTTT CASSLGGGRDTEAFF - TRBJ1-1 - TRBV28
TGTGCCAGCAGCTTGACAGGGGGCAATGAGCAGTTCTTC CASSLTGGNEQFF TRBD1 TRBJ2-1 - TRBV7-9
TGCGCCAGCAGCTTTCAGGGAGAGACCCAGTACTTC CASSFQGETQYF - TRBJ2-5 - TRBV5-1
TGTGCCAGCAGTTTGGACCGCGGGGCCTACACCTTC CASSLDRGAYTF - TRBJ1-2 - TRBV28
TGTGCCAGCAACTCCCCTTCTAGCGGTACCTACGAGCAGTACTTC CASNSPSSGTYEQYF TRBD2 TRBJ2-7 - TRBV28
TGTGCCAGTAGTGAAGGGAGGTTGTACGAGCAGTACTTC CASSEGRLYEQYF - TRBJ2-7 once TRBV19
TGTGCCAGCAGTGAAGAGGTCATTGTCTCCTACGAGCAGTACTTC CASSEEVIVSYEQYF - TRBJ2-7 - TRBV2
TGCAGTGCAAGCCGCGGGGAGCTGTTTTTT CSASRGELFF - TRBJ2-2 - TRBV20-1
TGTGCCAGCAGTGAATATCACCCCGTACAGGGGGCGCACTATGGCTACACCTTC CASSEYHPVQGAHYGYTF TRBD1 TRBJ1-2 - TRBV25-1
TGTGCCAGCAGCCAAGAGAGGGGACTAGCGACGGGTACGCAGTATTTT CASSQERGLATGTQYF TRBD2 TRBJ2-3 - TRBV4-2
TGTGCCAGCAGCGTAGCGGAGGTTCTCGAAAGCTCTGGAAACACCATATATTTT CASSVAEVLESSGNTIYF - TRBJ1-3 - TRBV9